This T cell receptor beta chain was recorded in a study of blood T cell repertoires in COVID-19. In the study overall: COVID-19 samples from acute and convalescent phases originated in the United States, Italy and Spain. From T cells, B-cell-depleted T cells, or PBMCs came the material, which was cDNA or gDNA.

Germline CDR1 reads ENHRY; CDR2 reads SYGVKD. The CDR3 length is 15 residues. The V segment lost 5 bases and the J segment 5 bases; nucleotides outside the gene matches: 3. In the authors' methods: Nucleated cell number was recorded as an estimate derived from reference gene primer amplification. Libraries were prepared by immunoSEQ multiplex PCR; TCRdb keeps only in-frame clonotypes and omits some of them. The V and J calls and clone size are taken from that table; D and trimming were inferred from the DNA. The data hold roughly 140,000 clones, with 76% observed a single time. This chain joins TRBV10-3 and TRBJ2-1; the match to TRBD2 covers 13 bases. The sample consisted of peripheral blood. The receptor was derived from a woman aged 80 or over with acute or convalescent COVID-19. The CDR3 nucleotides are TGTGCCATCAGTAAGACTAGCGGGGGGAACAATGAGCAGTTCTTC. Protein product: CAISKTSGGNNEQFF.